The 5 T cell receptor beta chains listed next were all sequenced from one sample in a study of blood T cell repertoires in COVID-19 (dated by TCRdb to the early 2020s). Libraries were constructed by the immunoSEQ multiplex PCR assay. TCRdb re-hosts the immuneACCESS table, in-frame sequences only. Its copies lack some clones; in the studies checked, an unresolved V gene accounts for under half of them, and the cause for the rest is not known. This sample has tens of thousands of clones in its table, and around 89% of those were observed once. The top ten clonotypes cover less than 6.5% of the sample. The specimen was peripheral blood. These receptor sequences come from a man aged 50 to 60 with acute or convalescent COVID-19.

This sequence joins TRBV5-1 and TRBJ2-5, with TRBD2 identical over 7 bases. Germline lookup yields CDR1 SGHRS and CDR2 YFSETQ. The CDR3 loop spans 15 amino acids. The junction had 10 bases not matched to a gene; V was cut back by 5 bases and J by 3 bases. The CDR3 DNA is TGCGCCAGCAGAGAGAGGGAGGGGTTTAAAGAGACCCAGTACTTC. Its protein product is CASREREGFKETQYF.

The CDR3 spells CASSRQAPLATNEKLFF. In DNA form, the CDR3 reads TGCGCCAGCAGCAGACAGGCGCCCCTTGCAACTAATGAAAAACTGTTTTTT. The rearrangement links TRBV4-3 to TRBJ1-4; perhaps TRBD1 as D (6 bases). The length of the CDR3 is 17 residues. Germline-derived CDR1 and CDR2 are LGHNA and YSLEER. The germline V and J ends were trimmed by 5 bases and 0 bases, with 16 bases remaining between them.

The chain employs TRBV6-2 or TRBV6-3 and TRBJ2-7, with 10 bases that match TRBD2. The trim removed 2 bases at V and 3 bases at J, leaving 7 bases unmatched. Germline V gene data show CDR1 as MNHEY and CDR2 as SVGEGT. This CDR3 has 16 amino acids. The CDR3 DNA follows: TGTGCCAGCAGTTACGGGACTAGCGTTGAAGGCTACGAGCAGTACTTC. As protein: CASSYGTSVEGYEQYF.

CDR3 coding DNA: TGCAGCGTTGGTCGGGGTTCCACTGAAGCTTTCTTT. Amino acids: CSVGRGSTEAFF. This chain joins TRBV29-1 and TRBJ1-1; D call uncertain. The CDR3 contains 12 residues. V dropped 4 bases and J dropped 4 bases, with 10 bases sitting between them. CDR1 is SQVTM, CDR2 ANQGSEA, per germline. The variable domain in full, with the rest retrieved from reference TRBV29-1 and TRBJ1-1, is SAVISQKPSRDICQRGTSLTIQCQVDSQVTMMFWYRQQPGQSLTLIATANQGSEATYESGFVIDKFPISRPNLTFSTLTVSNMSPEDSSIYLCSVGRGSTEAFFGQGTRLTVV.

V is TRBV7-8 and J is TRBJ1-3; weak D call: TRBD1 (6 bases). Trimming cost V 4 bases and J 4 bases, with 14 bases left between them. CDR3 length: 15 residues. The germline CDR1 and CDR2 sequences are SGHVS and FQNEAQ. This CDR3 reads CASSSDRPLGNTIYF. Written as DNA, the CDR3 is TGTGCCAGCAGCTCTGACAGGCCTCTCGGAAACACCATATATTTT.